The 2 T cell receptor delta chains in this list originate from one sample, sequenced in a study of γδ T cells in repeated Plasmodium falciparum infection. Gammadelta T cells were flow-sorted from PBMC into Vgamma9/Vdelta2+ and Vdelta2-negative populations for bulk analysis. TCRdb re-called the multiplex PCR reads using CATT. The sample has over 90,000 delta-chain clones, 0.98% seen once. The source material was gamma-delta T cells from blood. Receptors were obtained from a pool of human donors (malaria-infected and uninfected, not separated).

The sample holds many counts of this clone. TCRdb attributes to this sequence the protein of a much larger clone, which differs from the DNA translation at residue 4; a read error is likely, and the protein displayed is translated from the DNA. At the DNA level, this CDR3 is encoded by other sequences in the same sample as well. The chain couples TRDV2 to TRDJ1; 7 bases map to TRDD3. CDR3 length: 15 residues. Germline assignment: CDR1 GEAIGNYY and CDR2 EKD. CDR3 in amino acids: CACGTGGDKGDKLIF. The CDR3 nucleotides are TGTGCCTGTGGCACCGGAGGGGATAAGGGCGATAAACTCATCTTT.

This clone showed up just a few times. The protein held in TCRdb is that of a much larger clone and does not match this DNA's translation at residue 9, likely because of a read error; the protein shown is translated from the DNA. CDR3 protein: CACDPLRTGKLIF. CDR3 sequence (DNA): TGTGCCTGTGATCCCCTTCGGACCGGTAAACTCATCTTT. The chain links TRDV2 to TRDJ1; tentative D call: TRDD2 (5 bases). TCRdb lists no J gene, so it was determined here by aligning the DNA to germline. Germline lookup yields CDR1 GEAIGNYY and CDR2 EKD. This CDR3 comprises 13 residues.